This record concerns one T cell receptor (beta chain) sequence. Random hexamers were used to reverse transcribe about 0.45 to 1 ug of RNA. The method of amplification for TCR beta CDR3 was immunoSEQ multiplex PCR, covering 54 Vbeta and 13 Jbeta. A single record per CDR3 protein comes from TCRdb applying MiXCR to the immunoSEQ multiplex PCR reads. The sample holds 200,000 to 250,000 distinct CDR3 sequences, around nine tenths seen once. This sample was included in a study of CD8 T cells in Susac syndrome. Each multiple sclerosis control was a treatment-naive patient with relapsing-remitting disease that was either stable or active. TEMRA cells were enriched by FACS, while CD8+ and CD4+ T cells were obtained through a negative isolation that was performed magnetically. Trimming removed 1 base at V and 2 bases at J, with 6 bases between. Looked up from germline, CDR1 is SEHNR and CDR2 is FQNEAQ (reference sequence). This CDR3 has 13 amino acids.

The source material was CD8+ T cells from PBMCs. The V gene is TRBV7-9, the J gene TRBJ2-7, with no clear D. This receptor was identified in a human donor with multiple sclerosis. This chain's CDR3 is CASSLDMAYEQYF. For the CDR3, the DNA is TGTGCCAGCAGCTTAGATATGGCCTACGAGCAGTACTTC.